The rows below give T cell receptor beta chains drawn from one sample of a study of blood T cell repertoires in COVID-19. The table came from immunoSEQ multiplex PCR; TCRdb's copy has only in-frame clones and leaves some out. Of about 95,000 clones listed, approximately 88% are singletons. The material sequenced was peripheral blood. The receptor source for this set is a man between 60 and 75 years old with COVID-19, enrolled during active disease. CDR3s include the opening cysteine and the closing phenylalanine or tryptophan. D genes are given only for firm matches. Clone size is given for some rows only: seen once, a few or many times, or a class if the clone is expanded.

j_gene: TRBJ2-7; abundance: -; v_gene: TRBV28; d_gene: -; CDR3aa: CASSAGPEQYF; CDR3nt: TGTGCCAGCAGCGCCGGTCCCGAGCAGTACTTC
j_gene: TRBJ2-7; abundance: -; v_gene: TRBV16; d_gene: -; CDR3aa: CASSRYQGSPYEQYF; CDR3nt: TGTGCCAGCAGCCGGTACCAGGGATCCCCCTACGAGCAGTACTTC
j_gene: TRBJ2-5; abundance: -; v_gene: TRBV6-5; d_gene: -; CDR3aa: CASGELGGAETQYF; CDR3nt: TGTGCCAGCGGAGAGTTGGGGGGAGCGGAGACCCAGTACTTC
j_gene: TRBJ1-1; abundance: -; v_gene: TRBV10-3; d_gene: -; CDR3aa: CAISEAQPNTEAFF; CDR3nt: TGTGCCATCAGTGAAGCGCAACCGAACACTGAAGCTTTCTTT
j_gene: TRBJ1-2; abundance: -; v_gene: TRBV2; d_gene: -; CDR3aa: CASRDSGSYGYTF; CDR3nt: TGTGCCAGCAGGGACAGCGGAAGCTATGGCTACACCTTC
j_gene: TRBJ2-1; abundance: -; v_gene: TRBV3-1/TRBV3-2; d_gene: -; CDR3aa: CASSQEVTGFYEQFF; CDR3nt: TGTGCCAGCAGCCAAGAGGTAACAGGGTTTTATGAGCAGTTCTTC
j_gene: TRBJ1-6; abundance: once; v_gene: TRBV2; d_gene: -; CDR3aa: CASNLDSSYNSPLHF; CDR3nt: TGTGCCAGCAACCTGGACAGTTCCTATAATTCACCCCTCCACTTT
j_gene: TRBJ1-3; abundance: -; v_gene: TRBV30; d_gene: TRBD1; CDR3aa: CAWNNRGGNTIYF; CDR3nt: TGTGCCTGGAACAACAGGGGTGGAAACACCATATATTTT
j_gene: TRBJ1-1; abundance: -; v_gene: TRBV30; d_gene: -; CDR3aa: CAWRRINTEAFF; CDR3nt: TGTGCCTGGAGGAGGATTAACACTGAAGCTTTCTTT
j_gene: TRBJ1-1; abundance: -; v_gene: TRBV24-1; d_gene: -; CDR3aa: CATSDQNTEAFF; CDR3nt: TGTGCCACCAGTGATCAGAACACTGAAGCTTTCTTT
j_gene: TRBJ2-3; abundance: -; v_gene: TRBV11-3; d_gene: TRBD2; CDR3aa: CASSLDCELAGETCTDTQYF; CDR3nt: TGTGCCAGCAGCTTAGATTGCGAGCTAGCGGGTGAGACGTGCACAGATACGCAGTATTTT
j_gene: TRBJ2-4; abundance: -; v_gene: TRBV7-8; d_gene: TRBD1; CDR3aa: CASSLDYRGIDKNIQYF; CDR3nt: TGTGCCAGCAGCTTAGATTACAGGGGGATCGACAAAAACATTCAGTACTTC
j_gene: TRBJ2-7; abundance: few; v_gene: TRBV6-2/TRBV6-3; d_gene: TRBD1; CDR3aa: CASSYPRTGAYEQYF; CDR3nt: TGTGCCAGCAGTTACCCCAGGACAGGGGCCTACGAGCAGTACTTC
j_gene: TRBJ1-1; abundance: -; v_gene: TRBV7-9; d_gene: -; CDR3aa: CASSRPGMNTEAFF; CDR3nt: TGTGCCAGCAGTCGTCCGGGGATGAACACTGAAGCTTTCTTT
j_gene: TRBJ1-2; abundance: -; v_gene: TRBV6-2/TRBV6-3; d_gene: TRBD1; CDR3aa: CASSPFLRQGRNYGYTF; CDR3nt: TGTGCCAGCAGTCCATTTCTCAGACAGGGCAGAAACTATGGCTACACCTTC
j_gene: TRBJ1-2; abundance: once; v_gene: TRBV29-1; d_gene: -; CDR3aa: CSVTLQGPYGYTF; CDR3nt: TGCAGCGTAACCTTACAGGGTCCCTATGGCTACACCTTC
j_gene: TRBJ2-7; abundance: -; v_gene: TRBV2; d_gene: -; CDR3aa: CASSRGGTNSYEQYF; CDR3nt: TGTGCCAGCAGTAGAGGGGGTACGAACTCCTACGAGCAGTACTTC
j_gene: TRBJ2-7; abundance: -; v_gene: TRBV2; d_gene: -; CDR3aa: CASRQGEYEQYF; CDR3nt: TGTGCCAGCAGACAGGGAGAATACGAGCAGTACTTC
j_gene: TRBJ1-4; abundance: -; v_gene: TRBV6-5; d_gene: TRBD1; CDR3aa: CASRPDGTGDEKLFF; CDR3nt: TGTGCCAGCAGACCTGATGGGACAGGGGATGAAAAACTGTTTTTT
j_gene: TRBJ2-6; abundance: -; v_gene: TRBV7-9; d_gene: TRBD2; CDR3aa: CASSNPGTGTTSGRWPSGANVLTF; CDR3nt: TGTGCCAGCAGCAACCCCGGGACAGGGACAACTAGCGGGAGGTGGCCCTCTGGGGCCAACGTCCTGACTTTC
j_gene: TRBJ2-5; abundance: -; v_gene: TRBV6-5; d_gene: TRBD2; CDR3aa: CASSPRTSLEETQYF; CDR3nt: TGTGCCAGCAGTCCGCGGACTAGTTTGGAGGAGACCCAGTACTTC
j_gene: TRBJ2-7; abundance: -; v_gene: TRBV6-6; d_gene: TRBD2; CDR3aa: CASSRDGGTSGSHEQYF; CDR3nt: TGTGCCAGCAGTCGGGATGGAGGGACTAGCGGGAGCCACGAGCAGTACTTC
j_gene: TRBJ1-5; abundance: -; v_gene: TRBV24-1; d_gene: TRBD1; CDR3aa: CATSDRTGRPQHF; CDR3nt: TGTGCCACCAGTGACAGGACAGGGCGGCCCCAGCATTTT
j_gene: TRBJ1-4; abundance: -; v_gene: TRBV19; d_gene: -; CDR3aa: CASGDRTTNEKLFF; CDR3nt: TGTGCCAGTGGAGACAGGACAACTAATGAAAAACTGTTTTTT
j_gene: TRBJ1-1; abundance: once; v_gene: TRBV30; d_gene: -; CDR3aa: CAWSPGSWGNTEAFF; CDR3nt: TGTGCCTGGAGTCCGGGATCATGGGGGAACACTGAAGCTTTCTTT
j_gene: TRBJ2-6; abundance: -; v_gene: TRBV18; d_gene: -; CDR3aa: CASSPAFSGANVLTF; CDR3nt: TGTGCCAGCTCACCGGCCTTCTCTGGGGCCAACGTCCTGACTTTC
j_gene: TRBJ1-1; abundance: -; v_gene: TRBV7-3; d_gene: -; CDR3aa: CASSLGRGEAFF; CDR3nt: TGTGCCAGCAGCTTAGGCCGGGGTGAAGCTTTCTTT
j_gene: TRBJ1-4; abundance: -; v_gene: TRBV4-2; d_gene: -; CDR3aa: CASSQGRGTNEKLFF; CDR3nt: TGTGCCAGCAGCCAAGGTCGCGGAACTAATGAAAAACTGTTTTTT
j_gene: TRBJ1-4; abundance: once; v_gene: TRBV5-1; d_gene: TRBD1; CDR3aa: CASSPTGGWSEKLFF; CDR3nt: TGCGCCAGCAGCCCTACAGGGGGTTGGAGTGAAAAACTGTTTTTT